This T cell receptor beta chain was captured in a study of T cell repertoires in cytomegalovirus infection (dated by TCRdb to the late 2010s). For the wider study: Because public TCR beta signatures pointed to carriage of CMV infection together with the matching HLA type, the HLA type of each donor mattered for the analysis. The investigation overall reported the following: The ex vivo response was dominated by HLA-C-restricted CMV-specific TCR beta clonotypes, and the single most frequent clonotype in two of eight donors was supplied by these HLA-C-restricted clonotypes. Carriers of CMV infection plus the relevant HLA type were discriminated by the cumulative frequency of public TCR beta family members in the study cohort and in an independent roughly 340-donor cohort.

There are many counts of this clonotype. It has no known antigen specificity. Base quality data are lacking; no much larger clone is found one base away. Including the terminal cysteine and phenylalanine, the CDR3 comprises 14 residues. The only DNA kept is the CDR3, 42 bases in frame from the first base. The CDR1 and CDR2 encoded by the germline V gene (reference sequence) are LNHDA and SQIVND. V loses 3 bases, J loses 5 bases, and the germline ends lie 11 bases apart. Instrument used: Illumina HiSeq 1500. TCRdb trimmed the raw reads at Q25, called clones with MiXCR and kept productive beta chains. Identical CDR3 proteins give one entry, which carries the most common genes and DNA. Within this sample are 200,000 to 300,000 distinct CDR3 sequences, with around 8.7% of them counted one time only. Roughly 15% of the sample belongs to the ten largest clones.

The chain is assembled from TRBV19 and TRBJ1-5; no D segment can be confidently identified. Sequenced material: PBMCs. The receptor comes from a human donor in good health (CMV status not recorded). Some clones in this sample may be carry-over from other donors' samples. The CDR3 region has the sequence CASSIPPLHQPQHF. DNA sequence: TGTGCCAGTAGTATCCCCCCCCTCCATCAGCCCCAGCATTTT.